The T cell receptor beta chain described here comes from a study of beta chain features in type 1 diabetes. Staining for CD45RO/CCR7/CD25/CD127/CD95/CD27 allowed sorting of CD4+ naive, central memory, regulatory and stem cell-like memory cells. The investigators reverse transcribed all of the isolated RNA, so they sequenced expressed TCRB transcripts. Clones were read by immunoSEQ multiplex PCR, and TCRdb kept only the in-frame ones, dropping some. The sample yields hundreds of thousands of clones, under 15% seen once. CDR1 is ENHRY, CDR2 SYGVKD, per germline. This CDR3 comprises 12 residues. The ends were cut back, 6 bases at V and 3 bases at J, with 8 bases in the middle. A word on this clone: Its antigen is not identified.

Study outcomes and limitations: In the patient group, naive, central memory and Treg TCRB repertoires seemed more alike than in the healthy donor group. Within each of all four CD4+ subsets, Type 1 diabetes patients had TCRB CDR3s that were moderately but significantly shorter. Possible PCR preference for shorter templates applied equally to patients and controls. cDNA-based reads could over-represent cells with high TCR expression.

Sequencing was performed on naive CD4+ T cells from blood. This chain links TRBV10-3 with TRBJ1-2, with D uncertain. This clonotype was obtained from a man younger than 35 with type 1 diabetes. CDR3 bases: TGTGCCATCAGAGGTGGAGACTATGGCTACACCTTC. Translating it yields CAIRGGDYGYTF.